One sample yielded the 9 T cell receptor beta chains listed below, sequenced in a study of shared clonotypes between healthy human individuals. Only in-frame clones appear in the TCRdb table, and some are missing; sequencing was by immunoSEQ multiplex PCR. Altogether approximately 1,500,000 clones are present, around 97% being singletons, with the ten largest covering more than 0.9%. The sample comprised naive CD4+ T cells sorted from blood. The subset was: CD45RA+ positively selected. The source is a young man in good health.

This sequence joins TRBV7-9 and TRBJ2-7; 8 bases match TRBD1. In germline, CDR1 is SEHNR, CDR2 FQNEAQ (reference sequence). V lost 4 bases to trimming and J lost 2 bases; unmatched junction nucleotides: 10. The CDR3 extends over 16 amino acids. The CDR3 region is CASSSNWGDRTYEQYF. CDR3 in DNA: TGTGCCAGCAGCTCGAACTGGGGGGACAGGACCTACGAGCAGTACTTC.

This chain joins TRBV29-1 and TRBJ1-4; D might be TRBD1 (6 bases). Germline CDR1 reads SQVTM; CDR2 reads ANQGSEA. The V end was cut by 7 bases, the J end by 8 bases, with 17 bases between. CDR3 length equals 13 residues. The DNA of the CDR3 is TGCAGCGCCAATCGGGGGGCTGGGGAAAAACTGTTTTTT. Its protein is CSANRGAGEKLFF.

This chain uses TRBV12-5 with TRBJ2-2; the D gene could be TRBD1 or TRBD2 (5 bases each). This CDR3 region has 14 residues. Germline V gene data show CDR1 as LGHNT and CDR2 as FRNRAP. V was clipped by 2 bases and J by 6 bases, with 10 bases between them. CDR3 amino acids: CASGLYGAAGELFF. CDR3 in DNA: TGTGCTAGTGGTTTGTACGGGGCTGCCGGGGAGCTGTTTTTT.

The gene calls are TRBV5-4 and TRBJ2-3; D is unresolved. The CDR3 is 15 residues long. V lost 4 bases, J lost 1 base, and 13 bases lay in between. Looked up from germline, CDR1 is SGHNT and CDR2 is YYREEE (reference sequence). CDR3 sequence reads: CASSPLGAGTDTQYF. DNA for the CDR3: TGTGCCAGCAGCCCCCTAGGCGCGGGCACAGATACGCAGTATTTT.

The V and J genes are TRBV28 and TRBJ2-1; 7 bases map to TRBD2. Per the germline V gene, CDR1 is MDHEN and CDR2 is SYDVKM. The CDR3 runs to 16 residues. The V and J ends lost 5 bases and 4 bases, in that order; junction bases with no gene match: 11. This chain's CDR3 is CASSMLAASGYNEQFF. CDR3 DNA sequence: TGTGCCAGCAGTATGTTGGCGGCTAGCGGATACAATGAGCAGTTCTTC.

This clone was counted once. CDR3 coding DNA: TGTGCCAGCAGCTTAGAGAGCGGGAGGGGGACGTTCTTC. Its translation is CASSLESGRGTFF. V usage is TRBV7-2 and J usage is TRBJ2-1, with TRBD2 identical over 10 bases. Germline trimming cut 1 base from V and 15 bases from J; bases unmatched to any gene: 6. The CDR3 totals 13 residues. CDR1 SGHTA and CDR2 FQGNSA come from the germline V gene.

The rearrangement links TRBV5-1 to TRBJ2-2; possible D gene TRBD1, 5 bases. The CDR3 length is 15 residues. CDR1 and CDR2 (germline): SGHRS, YFSETQ. V was pared by 1 base and J by 4 bases, with 11 bases between. CDR3 protein: CASSLSRAGTGELFF. The CDR3 region has the DNA TGCGCCAGCAGCTTGTCCAGGGCCGGCACCGGGGAGCTGTTTTTT.

The chain recombines TRBV6-5 with TRBJ2-7; 7 bases are shared with TRBD1. The V gene end was trimmed by 0 bases and the J gene end by 3 bases; junction bases not matched to a gene: 8. The CDR3 is 16 amino acids. Germline V lookup: CDR1 MNHEY, CDR2 SVGAGI. The CDR3 DNA reads as TGTGCCAGCAGTTACTCGACAGGGCCTAACTTCTACGAGCAGTACTTC. As protein: CASSYSTGPNFYEQYF.

This clone has a single count. The chain joins TRBV7-2 to TRBJ2-6; 14 nucleotides agree with TRBD2. This CDR3 has 19 residues. The V and J ends lost 0 bases and 2 bases, in that order; junction bases with no gene match: 3. Germline V gene lookup returns CDR1 SGHTA and CDR2 FQGNSA. DNA for the CDR3: TGTGCCAGCAGCTTAGCGGGACTAGCGGGAGTAGCTGGGGCCAACGTCCTGACTTTC. Protein: CASSLAGLAGVAGANVLTF.